This T cell receptor (beta chain) was profiled in a study of Graves' ophthalmopathy and Graves' hyperthyroidism. The authors amplified TCR beta CDR3 regions from RNA transcripts. RT-PCR was first run with HTBI primers, then multiplex PCR in a second round. TCRdb analysed the multiplex PCR reads with MiXCR anew, one entry per CDR3 protein. The data contain over a million distinct CDR3 sequences, about two fifths of them singletons. Notes on this clonotype: The junction shows a germline mismatch at one end, possibly a read error.

The germline CDR1 and CDR2 sequences are ENHRY and SYGVKD. The CDR3 has 14 amino acids. The sample consisted of peripheral blood or thyroid tissue (not recorded which). The clonotype comes from an adult man with Graves' hyperthyroidism. The genes are TRBV10-3 and TRBJ2-7; TRBD2 might be the D (5 bases). The CDR3 sequence: CASSPPGGRSEQYF. CDR3 in DNA: TGTGCCAGCAGTCCCCCAGGCGGGCGTAGCGAGCAGTACTTC.